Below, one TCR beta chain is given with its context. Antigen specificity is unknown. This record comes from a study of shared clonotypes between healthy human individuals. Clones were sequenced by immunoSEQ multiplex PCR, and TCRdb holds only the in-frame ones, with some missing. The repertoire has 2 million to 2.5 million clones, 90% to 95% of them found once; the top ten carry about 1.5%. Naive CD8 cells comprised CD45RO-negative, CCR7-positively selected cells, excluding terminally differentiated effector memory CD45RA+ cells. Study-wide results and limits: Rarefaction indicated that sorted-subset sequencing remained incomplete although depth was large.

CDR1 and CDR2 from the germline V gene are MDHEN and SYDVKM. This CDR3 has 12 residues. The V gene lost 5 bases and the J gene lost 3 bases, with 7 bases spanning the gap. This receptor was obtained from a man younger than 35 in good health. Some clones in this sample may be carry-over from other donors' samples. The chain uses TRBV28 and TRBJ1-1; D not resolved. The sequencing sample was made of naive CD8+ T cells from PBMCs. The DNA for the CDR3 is TGTGCCAGCAGTACCATGGACACTGAAGCTTTCTTT. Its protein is CASSTMDTEAFF.